A selection of T cell receptor beta chains follows, all from one sample in a study of shared clonotypes between healthy human individuals. Only in-frame clones appear in the TCRdb table, and some are missing; sequencing was by immunoSEQ multiplex PCR. The sample includes 500,000 to 650,000 clones, roughly 79% of them seen just once. Material: PBMCs. These receptors were taken from a woman in her 40s in good health. Some clones in this sample may be carry-over from other donors' samples. Each CDR3 is given with its conserved first and last residue. Fields, in order: V gene, clone size, J gene, D gene, CDR3 protein, CDR3 DNA. A D gene is named only where the DNA matches it firmly. Size tells how often a clone was seen (once, few, many) or the class of an expanded clone, and some rows leave it out.

v_gene: TRBV7-9
abundance: NA
j_gene: TRBJ2-5
d_gene: NA
CDR3aa: CASTQGGLAATVETQYF
CDR3nt: TGTGCCAGCACCCAGGGGGGTCTAGCGGCCACTGTTGAGACCCAGTACTTC

v_gene: TRBV5-4
abundance: NA
j_gene: TRBJ2-7
d_gene: TRBD1
CDR3aa: CASSSGTVSYEQYF
CDR3nt: TGTGCCAGCAGCTCTGGGACAGTGTCCTACGAGCAGTACTTC

v_gene: TRBV11-2
abundance: NA
j_gene: TRBJ2-3
d_gene: NA
CDR3aa: CASSLALITDTQYF
CDR3nt: TGTGCCAGCAGCTTAGCGTTAATCACAGATACGCAGTATTTT

v_gene: TRBV18
abundance: NA
j_gene: TRBJ1-2
d_gene: TRBD1
CDR3aa: CASSPGTGAINYGYTF
CDR3nt: TGTGCCAGCTCACCAGGGACAGGGGCCATTAACTATGGCTACACCTTC

v_gene: TRBV7-9
abundance: once
j_gene: TRBJ2-7
d_gene: NA
CDR3aa: CASSLSVEQYF
CDR3nt: TGTGCCAGCAGCTTATCCGTTGAGCAGTACTTC

v_gene: TRBV19
abundance: NA
j_gene: TRBJ2-2
d_gene: NA
CDR3aa: CASSKGPAGTGEQFF
CDR3nt: TGTGCCAGTAGTAAGGGACCAGCGGGCACCGGGGAGCAGTTTTTT

v_gene: TRBV19
abundance: NA
j_gene: TRBJ2-2
d_gene: TRBD2
CDR3aa: CASSMLSGRGTGELFF
CDR3nt: TGTGCCAGTAGTATGTTGAGCGGGAGAGGCACCGGGGAGCTGTTTTTT

v_gene: TRBV7-2
abundance: NA
j_gene: TRBJ2-5
d_gene: NA
CDR3aa: CASSFRGDRETQYF
CDR3nt: TGTGCCAGCAGCTTCCGGGGAGACCGAGAGACCCAGTACTTC

v_gene: TRBV6-1
abundance: few
j_gene: TRBJ1-1
d_gene: NA
CDR3aa: CASSESPWENTEAFF
CDR3nt: TGTGCCAGCAGTGAAAGCCCCTGGGAGAACACTGAAGCTTTCTTT

v_gene: TRBV6-5
abundance: NA
j_gene: TRBJ1-1
d_gene: NA
CDR3aa: CASRRQGQTEAFF
CDR3nt: TGTGCCAGCAGGCGCCAGGGTCAAACTGAAGCTTTCTTT

v_gene: TRBV7-2
abundance: once
j_gene: TRBJ2-1
d_gene: NA
CDR3aa: CASSLYPGPYNEQFF
CDR3nt: TGTGCCAGCAGCTTATATCCGGGACCATACAATGAGCAGTTCTTC

v_gene: TRBV27
abundance: few
j_gene: TRBJ2-2
d_gene: TRBD2
CDR3aa: CASSLSIAGGRTGELFF
CDR3nt: TGTGCCAGCAGTTTATCGATCGCGGGAGGTCGCACCGGGGAGCTGTTTTTT

v_gene: TRBV27
abundance: NA
j_gene: TRBJ2-1
d_gene: TRBD2
CDR3aa: CASKSPLAGRGLTYNEQFF
CDR3nt: TGTGCCAGCAAGAGTCCCCTAGCGGGAAGGGGGTTGACCTACAATGAGCAGTTCTTC

v_gene: TRBV5-4
abundance: NA
j_gene: TRBJ2-1
d_gene: TRBD2
CDR3aa: CASSPGLAEDNEQFF
CDR3nt: TGTGCCAGCAGCCCGGGACTAGCGGAGGACAATGAGCAGTTCTTC

v_gene: TRBV19
abundance: once
j_gene: TRBJ2-5
d_gene: TRBD2
CDR3aa: CASSSSGGQETQYF
CDR3nt: TGTGCCAGTAGTAGTAGCGGGGGGCAAGAGACCCAGTACTTC

v_gene: TRBV30
abundance: NA
j_gene: TRBJ1-2
d_gene: NA
CDR3aa: CAWSGNGPRGYTF
CDR3nt: TGTGCCTGGAGTGGAAACGGTCCTCGGGGCTACACCTTC

v_gene: TRBV5-4
abundance: once
j_gene: TRBJ2-5
d_gene: NA
CDR3aa: CASSPGTGEETQYF
CDR3nt: TGTGCCAGCAGCCCTGGGACGGGAGAGGAGACCCAGTACTTC

v_gene: TRBV2
abundance: NA
j_gene: TRBJ2-2
d_gene: NA
CDR3aa: CASSEDTVNTGELFF
CDR3nt: TGTGCCAGCAGTGAAGACACGGTTAACACCGGGGAGCTGTTTTTT

v_gene: TRBV10-3
abundance: NA
j_gene: TRBJ2-7
d_gene: NA
CDR3aa: CAISERQAYEQYF
CDR3nt: TGTGCCATCAGTGAGAGGCAGGCATACGAGCAGTACTTC

v_gene: TRBV2
abundance: NA
j_gene: TRBJ1-5
d_gene: NA
CDR3aa: CASSDGRGRLAQPQHF
CDR3nt: TGTGCCAGCAGTGATGGGAGGGGAAGACTAGCTCAGCCCCAGCATTTT

v_gene: TRBV27
abundance: NA
j_gene: TRBJ2-1
d_gene: NA
CDR3aa: CASSLSRANEQFF
CDR3nt: TGTGCCAGCAGTTTAAGCAGGGCGAATGAGCAGTTCTTC

v_gene: TRBV28
abundance: NA
j_gene: TRBJ1-4
d_gene: NA
CDR3aa: CASSGEGRWDEKLFF
CDR3nt: TGTGCCAGCAGTGGTGAGGGGAGGTGGGATGAAAAACTGTTTTTT

v_gene: TRBV28
abundance: NA
j_gene: TRBJ1-4
d_gene: NA
CDR3aa: CASSSHRGEKLFF
CDR3nt: TGTGCCAGCAGTTCACATAGGGGCGAAAAACTGTTTTTT

v_gene: TRBV4-3
abundance: few
j_gene: TRBJ1-2
d_gene: NA
CDR3aa: CASSQDWEGYGYTF
CDR3nt: TGCGCCAGCAGCCAAGATTGGGAGGGGTATGGCTACACCTTC

v_gene: TRBV28
abundance: few
j_gene: TRBJ1-2
d_gene: TRBD1
CDR3aa: CASSLAGQKGYGYTF
CDR3nt: TGTGCCAGCAGTTTAGCGGGACAGAAGGGGTATGGCTACACCTTC

v_gene: TRBV5-1
abundance: NA
j_gene: TRBJ1-4
d_gene: NA
CDR3aa: CASSFQSSNEKLFF
CDR3nt: TGCGCCAGCAGCTTCCAGAGCTCTAATGAAAAACTGTTTTTT

v_gene: TRBV28
abundance: few
j_gene: TRBJ1-1
d_gene: NA
CDR3aa: CASKGRANTEAFF
CDR3nt: TGTGCCAGCAAAGGACGAGCGAACACTGAAGCTTTCTTT

v_gene: TRBV5-8
abundance: NA
j_gene: TRBJ2-3
d_gene: NA
CDR3aa: CASSLDVGDTQYF
CDR3nt: TGTGCCAGCAGCTTGGATGTGGGGGATACGCAGTATTTT

v_gene: TRBV10-3
abundance: NA
j_gene: TRBJ2-6
d_gene: TRBD1
CDR3aa: CAAADRVTGANVLTF
CDR3nt: TGTGCCGCCGCGGACAGGGTCACTGGGGCCAACGTCCTGACTTTC

v_gene: TRBV2
abundance: NA
j_gene: TRBJ1-4
d_gene: NA
CDR3aa: CASRGLDEKLFF
CDR3nt: TGTGCCAGCAGAGGGTTGGATGAAAAACTGTTTTTT

v_gene: TRBV27
abundance: NA
j_gene: TRBJ2-7
d_gene: NA
CDR3aa: CASSFSLARTYEQYF
CDR3nt: TGTGCCAGCAGTTTTTCTCTAGCGAGAACCTACGAGCAGTACTTC

v_gene: TRBV6-1
abundance: NA
j_gene: TRBJ1-1
d_gene: NA
CDR3aa: CATYYTAYTEAFF
CDR3nt: TGTGCCACATACTACACGGCGTACACTGAAGCTTTCTTT

v_gene: TRBV28
abundance: NA
j_gene: TRBJ1-1
d_gene: NA
CDR3aa: CASSLGAGVAFF
CDR3nt: TGTGCCAGCAGTTTAGGTGCAGGCGTGGCTTTCTTT

v_gene: TRBV15
abundance: NA
j_gene: TRBJ2-4
d_gene: TRBD1
CDR3aa: CATSRAWRQGNDIQYF
CDR3nt: TGTGCCACCAGCAGAGCTTGGAGACAGGGTAATGACATTCAGTACTTC

v_gene: TRBV6-1
abundance: NA
j_gene: TRBJ2-5
d_gene: NA
CDR3aa: CASSESRGQETQYF
CDR3nt: TGTGCCAGCAGTGAATCCAGGGGCCAAGAGACCCAGTACTTC

v_gene: TRBV6-1
abundance: NA
j_gene: TRBJ1-5
d_gene: NA
CDR3aa: CASSWTSNQPQHF
CDR3nt: TGTGCCAGCAGTTGGACTAGCAATCAGCCCCAGCATTTT

v_gene: TRBV28
abundance: NA
j_gene: TRBJ2-2
d_gene: NA
CDR3aa: CASSLGTGHPTNTGELFF
CDR3nt: TGTGCCAGCAGTTTAGGCACGGGACATCCTACGAACACCGGGGAGCTGTTTTTT

v_gene: TRBV27
abundance: NA
j_gene: TRBJ2-7
d_gene: TRBD2
CDR3aa: CASSWTRVSYEQYF
CDR3nt: TGTGCCAGCAGTTGGACTAGGGTGTCCTACGAGCAGTACTTC

v_gene: TRBV2
abundance: NA
j_gene: TRBJ1-5
d_gene: NA
CDR3aa: CASGRGQLNQPQHF
CDR3nt: TGTGCCAGCGGACGTGGGCAGCTCAATCAGCCCCAGCATTTT

v_gene: TRBV11-2
abundance: NA
j_gene: TRBJ1-3
d_gene: NA
CDR3aa: CASSLDLPAGVISGNTIYF
CDR3nt: TGTGCCAGCAGCTTAGATCTTCCGGCAGGGGTCATCTCTGGAAACACCATATATTTT

v_gene: TRBV28
abundance: NA
j_gene: TRBJ1-4
d_gene: NA
CDR3aa: CASSREKLFF
CDR3nt: TGTGCCAGCAGCCGGGAAAAACTGTTTTTT